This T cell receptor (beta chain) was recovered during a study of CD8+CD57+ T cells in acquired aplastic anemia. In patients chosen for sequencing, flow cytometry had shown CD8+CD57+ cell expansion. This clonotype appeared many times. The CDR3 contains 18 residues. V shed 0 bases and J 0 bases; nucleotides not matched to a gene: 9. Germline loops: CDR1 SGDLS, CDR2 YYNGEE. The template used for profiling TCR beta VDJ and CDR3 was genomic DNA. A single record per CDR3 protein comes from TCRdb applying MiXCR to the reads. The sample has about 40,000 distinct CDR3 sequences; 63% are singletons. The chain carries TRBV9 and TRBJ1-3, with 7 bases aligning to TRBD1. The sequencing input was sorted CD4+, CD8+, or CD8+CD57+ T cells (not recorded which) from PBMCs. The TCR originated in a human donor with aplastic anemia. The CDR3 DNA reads TGTGCCAGCAGCGTAGATGGGACAGACCTTGACTCTGGAAACACCATATATTTT. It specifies CASSVDGTDLDSGNTIYF.